The clone carrying this T cell receptor (beta chain) occurred a few times. Its antigen is undetermined. The CDR3 runs 15 residues. Trimming pared 0 bases from V and 0 bases from J, leaving 9 bases between. Looked up from germline, CDR1 is GTSNPN and CDR2 is SVGIG (reference sequence). Extracted from the samples, RNA was reverse transcribed into cDNA to serve as the sequencing template. This table comes from immunoSEQ multiplex PCR, and its TCRdb copy is limited to in-frame clones, with some not included. The table includes about 130,000 clones, around three fifths detected once. The data stem from a study of CD8+ T cells in alopecia areata. Across the whole study: Treated patients swallowed 5 to 10 mg of oral tofacitinib twice daily. Study results and caveats: In patients, TCRs were shared less clearly than in mice, and HLA may possibly be involved.

Peripheral blood, together with lesional scalp punch biopsies, was collected from alopecia areata patients. PBMCs served as the source from which CD4+ and CD8+ T cells were sorted. The TCR was taken from a human donor with alopecia areata. The V call is TRBV30, the J call TRBJ2-1; D gene uncertain. The specimen was CD4+ T cells sorted from blood, collected at week 0. CDR3 in amino acids: CAWSVAHGSYNEQFF. The CDR3 region has the DNA TGTGCCTGGAGTGTGGCCCACGGCTCCTACAATGAGCAGTTCTTC.